This record covers a single T cell receptor (beta chain). The ends were cut back, 7 bases at V and 3 bases at J, with 6 bases in the middle. Germline V lookup: CDR1 ENHRY, CDR2 SYGVKD. CDR3 length: 12 residues. The donors belonged to the approximately 110-subject validation cohort, separate from the roughly 700-subject first cohort. Profiling relied on immunoSEQ multiplex PCR, and the TCRdb table lists in-frame clones only, not all of them. The sample holds more than 300,000 clones, approximately 90% seen once. The sample originates from a study of cytomegalovirus exposure and HLA in healthy donors. Material for sequencing was PBMCs. The V and J genes are TRBV10-3 and TRBJ2-2, with D possibly matching TRBD1 (6 bases). The TCR comes from a woman aged 18-29 years in good health and CMV-seronegative. Written as DNA, the CDR3 is TGTGCCATCAAGGGGGACACCGGGGAGCTGTTTTTT. This encodes CAIKGDTGELFF.